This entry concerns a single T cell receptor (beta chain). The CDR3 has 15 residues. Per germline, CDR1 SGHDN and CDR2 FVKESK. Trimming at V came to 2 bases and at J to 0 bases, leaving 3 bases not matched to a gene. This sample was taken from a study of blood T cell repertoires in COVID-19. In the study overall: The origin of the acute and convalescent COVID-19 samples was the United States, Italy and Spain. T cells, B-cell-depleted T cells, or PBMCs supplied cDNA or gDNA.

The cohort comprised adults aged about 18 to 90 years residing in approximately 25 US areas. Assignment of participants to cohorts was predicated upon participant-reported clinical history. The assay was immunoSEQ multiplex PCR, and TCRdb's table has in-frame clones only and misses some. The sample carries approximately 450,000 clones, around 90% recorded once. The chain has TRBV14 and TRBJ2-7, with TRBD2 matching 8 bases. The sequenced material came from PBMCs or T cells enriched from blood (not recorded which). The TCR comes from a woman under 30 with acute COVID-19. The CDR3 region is CASSQSGGSSYEQYF. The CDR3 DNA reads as TGTGCCAGCAGCCAAAGCGGGGGAAGCTCCTACGAGCAGTACTTC.